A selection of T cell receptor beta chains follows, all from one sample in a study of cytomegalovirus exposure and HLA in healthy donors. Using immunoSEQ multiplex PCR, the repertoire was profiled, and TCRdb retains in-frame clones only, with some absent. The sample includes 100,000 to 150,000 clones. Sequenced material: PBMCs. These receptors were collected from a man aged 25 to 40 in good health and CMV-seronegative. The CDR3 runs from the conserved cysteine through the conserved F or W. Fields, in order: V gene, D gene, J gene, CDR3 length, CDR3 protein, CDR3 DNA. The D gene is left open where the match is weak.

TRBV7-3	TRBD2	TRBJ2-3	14	CASSFSLAGDTQYF	TGTGCCAGCAGCTTTTCCCTAGCGGGCGATACGCAGTATTTT
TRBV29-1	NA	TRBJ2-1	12	CSATVDRNEQFF	TGCAGCGCTACAGTCGACCGCAATGAGCAGTTCTTC
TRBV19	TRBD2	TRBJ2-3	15	CASSIVSGGTDTQYF	TGTGCCAGTAGTATAGTAAGCGGGGGCACAGATACGCAGTATTTT
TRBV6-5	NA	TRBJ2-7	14	CASSYGEQGYEQYF	TGTGCCAGCAGTTACGGGGAACAGGGCTACGAGCAGTACTTC
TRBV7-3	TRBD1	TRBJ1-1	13	CASSWDRGAEAFF	TGTGCCAGCAGCTGGGACAGGGGGGCTGAAGCTTTCTTT
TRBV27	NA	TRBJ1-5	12	CASSFLNQPQHF	TGTGCCAGCAGTTTCCTTAATCAGCCCCAGCATTTT
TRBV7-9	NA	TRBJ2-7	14	CASSTGDLTYEQYF	TGTGCCAGCAGCACAGGTGACCTCACCTACGAGCAGTACTTC
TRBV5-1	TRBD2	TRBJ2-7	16	CASSLEGTSGHYEQYF	TGCGCCAGCAGCTTGGAAGGGACTAGCGGCCACTACGAGCAGTACTTC
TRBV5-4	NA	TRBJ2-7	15	CASSHFDRPKDEQYF	TGTGCCAGCAGCCATTTCGACAGGCCGAAGGACGAGCAGTACTTC
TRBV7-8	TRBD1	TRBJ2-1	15	CASSGGQGRDNEQFF	TGTGCCAGCAGCGGTGGACAGGGGAGGGACAATGAGCAGTTCTTC
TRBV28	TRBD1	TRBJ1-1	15	CASSVIRGQGTEAFF	TGTGCCAGCAGTGTCATCAGGGGGCAGGGAACTGAAGCTTTCTTT
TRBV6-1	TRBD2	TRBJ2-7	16	CASSDWNGRAEGEQYF	TGTGCCAGCAGTGACTGGAACGGGAGGGCCGAGGGAGAGCAGTACTTC
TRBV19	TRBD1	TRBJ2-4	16	CASSTPRTGGEDIQYF	TGTGCCAGTAGTACGCCCCGTACAGGGGGCGAAGACATTCAGTACTTC
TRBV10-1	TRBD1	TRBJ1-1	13	CASTGQGDTEAFF	TGCGCCAGCACCGGACAGGGCGACACTGAAGCTTTCTTT
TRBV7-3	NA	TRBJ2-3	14	CASSNRTSTDTQYF	TGTGCCAGCAGTAACAGAACTAGCACAGATACGCAGTATTTT
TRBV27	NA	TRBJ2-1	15	CASSLETSGYNEQFF	TGTGCCAGCAGTTTAGAGACTAGTGGCTACAATGAGCAGTTCTTC
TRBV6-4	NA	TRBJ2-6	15	CASSDSRSGANVLTF	TGTGCCAGCAGTGACTCCCGGTCTGGGGCCAACGTCCTGACTTTC
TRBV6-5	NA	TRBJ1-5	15	CASRPLWATNQPQHF	TGTGCCAGCAGGCCATTATGGGCCACCAATCAGCCCCAGCATTTT
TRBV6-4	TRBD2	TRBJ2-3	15	CASSQLAGVVDTQYF	TGTGCCAGCAGCCAACTAGCGGGAGTGGTAGATACGCAGTATTTT
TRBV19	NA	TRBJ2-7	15	CASRRQAIPTYEQYF	TGTGCCAGTAGAAGGCAGGCCATCCCTACCTACGAGCAGTACTTC
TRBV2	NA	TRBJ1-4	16	CASTLPGGHRTEKLFF	TGTGCCAGCACTCTACCTGGTGGACACCGGACCGAAAAACTGTTTTTT
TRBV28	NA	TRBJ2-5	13	CASSSGQQETQYF	TGTGCCAGCAGTTCCGGACAACAAGAGACCCAGTACTTC
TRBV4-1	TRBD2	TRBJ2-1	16	CASSQEAAGGSNEQFF	TGCGCCAGCAGCCAAGAGGCGGCGGGAGGGTCCAATGAGCAGTTCTTC
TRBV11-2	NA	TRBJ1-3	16	CASSLDHTGPGNTIYF	TGTGCCAGCAGCTTAGATCATACAGGGCCAGGAAACACCATATATTTT
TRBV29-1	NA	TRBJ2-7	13	CSVELQGMGEQYF	TGCAGCGTTGAACTTCAGGGTATGGGGGAGCAGTACTTC
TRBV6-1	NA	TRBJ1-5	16	CASSGGDGYSNQPQHF	TGTGCCAGCAGTGGGGGGGACGGATATAGCAATCAGCCCCAGCATTTT
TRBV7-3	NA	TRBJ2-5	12	CASSPDGETQYF	TGTGCCAGCAGTCCCGACGGGGAGACCCAGTACTTC
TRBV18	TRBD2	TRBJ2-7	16	CASSLFPGGQVNEQYF	TGTGCCAGCTCACTCTTCCCGGGGGGGCAAGTAAACGAGCAGTACTTC
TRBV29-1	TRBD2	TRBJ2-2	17	CSVEDRGLAGATGELFF	TGCAGCGTTGAAGATCGGGGCCTAGCGGGAGCCACCGGGGAGCTGTTTTTT
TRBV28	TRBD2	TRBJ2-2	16	CASSAVLAQNTGELFF	TGTGCCAGCAGTGCTGTACTAGCGCAGAACACCGGGGAGCTGTTTTTT
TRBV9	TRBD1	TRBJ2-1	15	CASSVEGGQGDEQFF	TGTGCCAGCAGCGTAGAGGGGGGACAGGGTGATGAGCAGTTCTTC